The 15 T cell receptor beta chains below were found in one sample sequenced in a study of identical twins. TCRdb re-derived calls from the 5' RACE reads in MiXCR, one entry per CDR3 protein. Of hundreds of thousands of distinct CDR3 sequences listed, 5.5% to 7.5% are singletons. Material: naive T cells sorted from blood. The receptors stem from a man younger than 30 in good health.

This clonotype was observed many times. V is TRBV7-2 and J is TRBJ2-1, with 9 bases that match TRBD2. This CDR3 comprises 15 residues. Germline CDR1 SGHTA, CDR2 FQGNSA. The J segment lost 9 bases and the V segment lost 6 bases, leaving 12 bases of the junction unmatched. The CDR3, as DNA: TGTGCCAGCAGTTTTAGCGGGAGCGTCAGGGGTGAGCAGTTCTTC. Residues: CASSFSGSVRGEQFF.

The sample holds many counts of this clonotype. The V gene is TRBV28, the J gene TRBJ1-1; maybe TRBD1 (5 bases). CDR3 size: 12 residues. The V and J ends lost 7 bases and 6 bases respectively, with 12 bases between them. CDR1 and CDR2 (germline): MDHEN, SYDVKM. The CDR3 here is CASTGLSAEAFF. CDR3 bases: TGTGCCAGCACAGGGTTGTCGGCTGAAGCTTTCTTT.

This chain connects TRBV6-2 or TRBV6-3 to TRBJ1-1; 8 positions agree with TRBD1. Germline values: CDR1 MNHEY, CDR2 SVGEGT. The trim removed 6 bases at V and 4 bases at J, leaving 16 bases unmatched. This CDR3 comprises 17 residues. The CDR3 DNA reads TGTGCCAGCAGCCTACGGCTCGACAGGGGCTTATTCACTGAAGCTTTCTTT. Amino acids: CASSLRLDRGLFTEAFF.

The chain couples TRBV6-5 to TRBJ2-7; D possibly corresponds to TRBD1 (7 bases). The germline V and J ends were trimmed by 3 bases and 1 base, with 16 bases remaining between them. Germline CDR1 MNHEY, CDR2 SVGAGI. The CDR3 runs to 16 residues. This CDR3 reads CASSYRSAGQSYEQYF. The CDR3 DNA follows: TGTGCCAGCAGTTATCGGTCTGCGGGACAGTCCTACGAGCAGTACTTC.

The genes are TRBV6-2 or TRBV6-3 and TRBJ1-2; D may be TRBD1 (5 bases). Trimming removed 8 bases from V and 12 bases from J, with 22 bases in between. The CDR3 length is 13 residues. Per germline, CDR1 MNHEY and CDR2 SVGEGT. The CDR3 loop reads CASARAGRSIHTF. The CDR3 DNA reads TGTGCCAGCGCCAGGGCAGGGAGGTCAATCCACACCTTC.

This clonotype came up a few times. The V call is TRBV12-3 or TRBV12-4, the J call TRBJ2-3; D is ambiguous. V lost 5 bases and J lost 4, with 13 bases in between. This CDR3 has 14 amino acids. The CDR3 loop is CASSPTERPDTQYF. CDR3 coding DNA: TGTGCCAGCAGTCCAACAGAGAGGCCAGATACGCAGTATTTT.

In this sample, this clonotype turned up many times. V is TRBV7-2 and J is TRBJ2-3; D ambiguous. V dropped 5 bases and J dropped 4 bases, with 10 bases sitting between them. Germline V gene lookup returns CDR1 SGHTA and CDR2 FQGNSA. The CDR3 has 13 residues. The CDR3 sequence: CASSSRWPDTQYF. The CDR3 DNA sequence: TGTGCCAGCAGCAGTCGATGGCCAGATACGCAGTATTTT.

This clonotype was found many times. This sequence joins TRBV6-6 and TRBJ2-7; D is unclear. The germline CDR1 and CDR2 sequences are MNHNY and SVGAGI (reference sequence). Trimming shortened V by 3 bases and J by 1 base, and 7 bases separated the two germline ends. CDR3 length equals 13 residues. This CDR3 reads CASSYPGSYEQYV. In DNA form, the CDR3 reads TGTGCCAGCAGTTATCCGGGTTCCTACGAGCAGTACGTC.

This sequence joins TRBV5-1 and TRBJ2-1, with TRBD2 matching 13 bases. The CDR3 runs 15 residues. V shed 4 bases and J 8 bases; nucleotides not matched to a gene: 6. Looked up from germline, CDR1 is SGHRS and CDR2 is YFSETQ. The CDR3 reads CASSKLAGGNDEQFF. The CDR3 DNA follows: TGCGCCAGCAGCAAACTAGCGGGAGGGAATGATGAGCAGTTCTTC.

Ten or more counts support this clonotype. The V call is TRBV28, the J call TRBJ2-1, with 7 bases that match TRBD2. Looked up from germline, CDR1 is MDHEN and CDR2 is SYDVKM. CDR3 length equals 11 residues. The V and J ends lost 8 bases and 13 bases, in that order; junction bases with no gene match: 8. The CDR3 DNA reads TGTGCCAGCGGAATCCGGGACTACCAGTTCTTC. Amino acids: CASGIRDYQFF.

In the case of this clonotype: One junction end disagrees with the germline gene, perhaps due to a read error. The genes are TRBV7-2 and TRBJ2-7; the D call may be TRBD1 or TRBD2 (5 bases each). This CDR3 is 11 amino acids long. Germline V CDR1 and CDR2: SGHTA, FQGNSA. The CDR3 here is CASRDRDLGGF. CDR3 sequence (DNA): TGTGCCAGCAGGGATCGGGACCTTGGGGGATTC. Supplemented by reference TRBV7-2 and TRBJ2-7, the full variable domain reads GAGVSQSPSNKVTEKGKDVELRCDPISGHTALYWYRQSLGQGLEFLIYFQGNSAPDKSGLPSDRFSAERTGGSVSTLTIQRTQQEDSAVYLCASRDRDLGGFGPGTRLTVT.

A few counts support this clonotype. The rearrangement links TRBV9 to TRBJ2-6, with 7 bases identical to TRBD1. This CDR3 region has 18 residues. V was clipped by 2 bases and J by 4 bases; unmatched bases: 12. Looked up from germline, CDR1 is SGDLS and CDR2 is YYNGEE. CDR3 region: CASSVRSFDRAGANVLTF. CDR3 bases: TGTGCCAGCAGCGTTCGGAGTTTCGACAGGGCCGGGGCCAACGTCCTGACTTTC.

There are many counts of this clonotype. The chain joins TRBV12-3 or TRBV12-4 to TRBJ2-7, with D perhaps matching TRBD1 or TRBD2 (5 bases each). The CDR3 covers 14 residues. The V end lost 5 bases, the J end lost 4 bases, and 15 bases lay between the germline ends. Here the CDR3 DNA reads TGTGCCAGCAGTCCCGGGACCGCAAAATACGAGCAGTACGTC. It yields the protein CASSPGTAKYEQYV.

This clonotype was counted at least ten times. The chain recombines TRBV6-2 or TRBV6-3 with TRBJ2-4, with a possible D match to TRBD2 (5 bases). This CDR3 contains 16 residues. V was shortened by 2 bases and J by 1 base, with 12 bases between the two germline ends. Looked up from germline, CDR1 is MNHEY and CDR2 is SVGEGT. In DNA form, the CDR3 reads TGTGCCAGCAGTTACCCCAGCGGTCGGGCCAAAAACATTCAGTACTTC. Translated: CASSYPSGRAKNIQYF.

This clonotype was counted between two and nine times. The V and J genes are TRBV7-9 and TRBJ2-7; 7 nucleotides match TRBD1. This CDR3 contains 12 residues. V gave up 1 base and J gave up 9 bases; unmatched junction bases: 3. The germline V gene encodes CDR1 SEHNR and CDR2 FQNEAQ (reference sequence). CDR3 residues: CASSLGTGGQYV. The CDR3 DNA sequence: TGTGCCAGCAGCTTAGGGACAGGCGGGCAGTACGTC.